What follows are 14 T cell receptor beta chains derived from one specimen sequenced in a study of beta chain features in type 1 diabetes (dated 2018 in TCRdb). For these TCRs, the target antigens are not known. Library preparation was by the immunoSEQ multiplex PCR assay. The entire amount of isolated RNA was reverse transcribed using the High Capacity cDNA Reverse Transcription Kit, so the sequenced TCRB transcripts were expressed ones. The immuneACCESS repertoire file appears here via TCRdb, limited to in-frame rearrangements. These files lack a portion of the clones; in checked studies, under half of the deficit traces to unresolved V genes, and the cause of the others is not known. Here the sample has fewer than 450,000 clones; about 13% occur a single time. 0.013% to 0.015% of the sample rests with the top ten. The research as a whole found: A moderate but significant shortening of TCRB CDR3 length was observed in type 1 diabetes patients in all four CD4+ subsets.

The sequenced sample consisted of naive CD4+ T cells from blood. The sample's cell subset or site label, decoded: true naive CD4+ T cells. The receptor set was obtained from a woman aged 18-29 years with type 1 diabetes.

The chain joins TRBV2 to TRBJ2-1, with 12 nucleotides matching TRBD2. CDR1 is SNHLY and CDR2 is FYNNEI in the germline V gene. Trimming removed 4 bases from V and 7 bases from J; junction bases left unmatched: 5. The CDR3 totals 15 residues. The CDR3 here is CASSARLAGVNEQFF. The CDR3 nucleotides are TGTGCCAGCAGTGCGCGACTAGCGGGAGTAAATGAGCAGTTCTTC.

This clone was detected only a few times. The CDR3 here is CASTDGRTGNNEQFF. The CDR3 nucleotides are TGTGCCAGCACCGACGGTCGGACAGGGAACAATGAGCAGTTCTTC. The gene calls are TRBV5-4 and TRBJ2-1; 8 bases are a match to TRBD1. V shed 6 bases and J 5 bases; nucleotides not matched to a gene: 10. The CDR3 has 15 residues. Germline assignment: CDR1 SGHNT and CDR2 YYREEE (reference sequence).

This clone has only a few counts. CDR3 in DNA: TGTGCCAGCAGCCACTCGCAAGAGACCCAGTACTTC. Amino acids: CASSHSQETQYF. The chain carries TRBV6-6 and TRBJ2-5; D is uncertain. CDR3 size: 12 residues. CDR1 and CDR2 (germline): MNHNY, SVGAGI (reference sequence). Trimming shortened V by 6 bases and J by 2 bases, and 7 bases separated the two germline ends.

This CDR3 is CASSPTTGGEEKLFF. In DNA form, the CDR3 reads TGTGCCAGCAGCCCGACGACAGGGGGAGAGGAAAAACTGTTTTTT. This chain links TRBV11-2 with TRBJ1-4, with 9 nucleotides matching TRBD1. CDR3 length: 15 amino acids. Germline CDR1 reads SGHAT; CDR2 reads FQNNGV. V gave up 5 bases and J gave up 8 bases; unmatched junction bases: 9.

The V gene is TRBV7-6, the J gene TRBJ2-3; TRBD2 is a possible D gene (6 bases). The CDR3 is 15 amino acids. Deletions cut 2 bases from V and 1 base from J, with 10 bases between. The V gene's germline CDR1 is SGHVS and CDR2 FNYEAQ. CDR3 sequence (DNA): TGTGCCAGCAGCTTAACAGCGGGTGGCACAGATACGCAGTATTTT. As protein: CASSLTAGGTDTQYF.

The chain carries TRBV19 and TRBJ1-2; D possibly corresponds to TRBD1 (6 bases). The CDR3 runs 14 residues. The V gene's germline CDR1 is LNHDA and CDR2 SQIVND (reference sequence). Trimming removed 6 bases from V and 4 bases from J, with 15 bases in between. CDR3 in amino acids: CASSREQGTYGYTF. For the CDR3, the DNA is TGTGCCAGTAGCCGCGAACAGGGCACCTATGGCTACACCTTC.

The chain has TRBV12-5 and TRBJ2-1; weak D call: TRBD2 (5 bases). This CDR3 is built from 15 residues. Trimming left V 5 bases short and J 6 bases short, with 17 bases between. In germline, CDR1 is LGHNT, CDR2 FRNRAP. CDR3 DNA: TGTGCTAGTGGTCCACCTCCCTCCACTAGCAATGAGCAGTTCTTC. Residues: CASGPPPSTSNEQFF.

The V and J genes are TRBV7-2 and TRBJ2-7, with 8 bases lining up with TRBD2. CDR3 length: 16 amino acids. V shed 1 base and J 0 bases; nucleotides not matched to a gene: 5. Germline CDR1 reads SGHTA; CDR2 reads FQGNSA. CDR3 sequence: CASSLGSGGASYEQYF. In DNA form, the CDR3 reads TGTGCCAGCAGCTTAGGTTCGGGGGGGGCCTCCTACGAGCAGTACTTC.

The genes are TRBV7-2 and TRBJ2-1; 8 bases align to TRBD2. The germline gives CDR1 SGHTA, CDR2 FQGNSA. The junction had 11 bases not matched to a gene; V was cut back by 4 bases and J by 9 bases. CDR3 length equals 15 residues. The CDR3 loop is CASSYRPAGAGEQFF. CDR3 sequence (DNA): TGTGCCAGCAGCTATCGACCAGCGGGAGCCGGTGAGCAGTTCTTC.

V is TRBV18 and J is TRBJ2-3, with 8 positions matching TRBD2. V shed 1 base, J shed 2 bases, and the junction held 5 bases outside the gene matches. Germline values: CDR1 KGHSH, CDR2 LQKENI. The CDR3 is 16 amino acids. CDR3 residues: CASSPQSSGYTDTQYF. The CDR3 region has the DNA TGTGCCAGCTCACCACAATCTAGCGGGTACACAGATACGCAGTATTTT.

This clone was seen only a few times. For the CDR3, the DNA is TGTGCCAGCTCACCACTACGCCAGTCCCCGAACACTGAAGCTTTCTTT. As protein: CASSPLRQSPNTEAFF. The chain combines TRBV18 with TRBJ1-1; D is uncertain. The V gene lost 1 base and the J gene lost 1 base, with 13 bases spanning the gap. CDR3 length: 16 residues. Germline V CDR1 and CDR2: KGHSH, LQKENI.

This chain connects TRBV18 to TRBJ2-3, with 7 bases identical to TRBD2. Germline V CDR1 and CDR2: KGHSH, LQKENI. The CDR3 has 14 residues. Trimming took 6 bases from V and 6 from J; bases not matched to a gene: 9. CDR3 coding DNA: TGTGCCAGCTCTGGGGTGGCGGGAGACGATACGCAGTATTTT. The encoded protein is CASSGVAGDDTQYF.

V is TRBV7-9 and J is TRBJ2-7; D possibly corresponds to TRBD2 (5 bases). Germline V gives CDR1 SEHNR, CDR2 FQNEAQ (reference sequence). There are 13 residues in the CDR3. The V gene lost 1 base and the J gene lost 9 bases, with 13 bases spanning the gap. The CDR3 DNA reads TGTGCCAGCAGCTTAGATTTACGGGGTGCGCAGTACTTC. Its protein is CASSLDLRGAQYF.

This clone was picked up a small number of times. The chain employs TRBV5-1 and TRBJ2-7, with 7 bases that match TRBD2. CDR3 length: 14 residues. Germline lookup yields CDR1 SGHRS and CDR2 YFSETQ. The trim removed 0 bases at V and 3 bases at J, leaving 3 bases unmatched. The CDR3 loop reads CASSLGSGYYEQYF. CDR3 sequence (DNA): TGCGCCAGCAGCTTGGGTAGCGGGTACTACGAGCAGTACTTC.